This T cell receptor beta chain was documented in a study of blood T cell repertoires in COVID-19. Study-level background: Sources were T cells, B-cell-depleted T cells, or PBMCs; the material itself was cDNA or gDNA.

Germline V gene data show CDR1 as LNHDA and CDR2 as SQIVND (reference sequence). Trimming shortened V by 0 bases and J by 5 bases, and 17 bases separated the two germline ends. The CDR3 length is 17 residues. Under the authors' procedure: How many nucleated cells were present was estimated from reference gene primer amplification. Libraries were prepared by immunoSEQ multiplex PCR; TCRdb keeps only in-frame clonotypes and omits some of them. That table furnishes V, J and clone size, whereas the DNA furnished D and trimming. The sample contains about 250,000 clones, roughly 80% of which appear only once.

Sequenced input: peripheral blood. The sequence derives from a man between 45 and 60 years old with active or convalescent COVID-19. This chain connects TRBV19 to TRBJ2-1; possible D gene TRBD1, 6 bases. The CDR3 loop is CASSIDATGLRHNEQFF. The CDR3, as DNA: TGTGCCAGTAGTATAGACGCCACAGGGCTACGTCACAATGAGCAGTTCTTC.